The 21 T cell receptor beta chains below all came from one sample that was sequenced in a study of B cell selection in AIRE deficiency. The assay was immunoSEQ multiplex PCR, and TCRdb's table has in-frame clones only and misses some. Among 25,000 or so clones listed, roughly 97% were seen once. Sorting defined conventional CD4 T cells as CD4+CD127+. Material: conventional CD4+ T cells sorted from PBMCs. The receptors here all came from a human donor with AIRE deficiency.

The chain carries TRBV5-3 and TRBJ2-1, with 9 bases fitting TRBD1. TRBV5-3 is an ORF for which the function is uncertain. This CDR3 is built from 16 residues. V was pared by 2 bases and J by 2 bases, with 5 bases of the junction left unmatched. CDR3 DNA sequence: TGTGCCAGAAGCTTTTCGGGACAGGGAACCTACAATGAGCAGTTCTTC. This encodes CARSFSGQGTYNEQFF.

V and J are TRBV5-8 and TRBJ2-7, with D possibly TRBD1 on 6 matching bases. CDR1 SGHTS and CDR2 YDEGEE come from the germline V gene. This CDR3 region has 16 residues. Between the trimmed V and J ends, which lost 0 bases and 3 bases, there was a span of 16 bases. The CDR3 sequence is CASSLVFGQRHYEQYF. The DNA of the CDR3 is TGTGCCAGCAGCTTGGTTTTTGGACAGCGACACTACGAGCAGTACTTC.

The J gene is TRBJ2-1, the V gene TRBV27, with unresolved D. Germline V gene lookup returns CDR1 MNHEY and CDR2 SMNVEV (reference sequence). CDR3 size: 14 residues. Trimming removed 2 bases at V and 6 bases at J, with 11 bases between. This CDR3 is CASSLVRAVNEQFF. The CDR3 bases are TGTGCCAGCAGTTTAGTAAGGGCCGTCAATGAGCAGTTCTTC.

V usage is TRBV18 and J usage is TRBJ2-5, with TRBD2 identical over 7 bases. The germline gives CDR1 KGHSH, CDR2 LQKENI. After removal of 3 bases from V and 5 bases from J, the junction contained 15 bases not matched to a gene. This CDR3 contains 17 residues. CDR3 protein: CASSPRSGGQGRETQYF. The DNA for the CDR3 is TGTGCCAGCTCACCCCGATCGGGAGGCCAAGGTCGGGAGACCCAGTACTTC.

The chain has TRBV6-9 and TRBJ2-7; D might be TRBD2 (6 bases). Germline V gene data show CDR1 as MNHGY and CDR2 as SVAAGI. With 5 bases removed from V and 2 bases from J, the gap between germline ends came to 16 bases. The CDR3 runs to 15 residues. Here the CDR3 DNA reads TGTGCCAGCAGTGGACCTAGCGCCTCACCCTACGAGCAGTACTTC. Its protein is CASSGPSASPYEQYF.

The chain combines TRBV7-8 with TRBJ1-1; D is unresolved. This CDR3 has 16 amino acids. V shed 7 bases and J shed 7 bases, with 25 bases lying between them. Germline values: CDR1 SGHVS, CDR2 FQNEAQ. This CDR3 is CASTITGTLSTIEAFF. Here the CDR3 DNA reads TGTGCCAGCACGATTACCGGCACCCTATCGACTATTGAAGCTTTCTTT.

V is TRBV5-1 and J is TRBJ2-3, with D possibly being TRBD1 (6 bases). With 5 bases removed from V and 1 base from J, the gap between germline ends came to 17 bases. CDR1 and CDR2 from the germline V gene are SGHRS and YFSETQ. The CDR3 has 16 residues. The CDR3 nucleotides are TGCGCCAGCAGTATACAACCGGGACAAGGCACAGATACGCAGTATTTT. It encodes CASSIQPGQGTDTQYF.

The CDR3 coding sequence is TGCGCCAGCAGCTTGGCGGGACAGGGGCTGAACACTGAAGCTTTCTTT. As protein: CASSLAGQGLNTEAFF. The chain uses TRBV5-1 and TRBJ1-1, with 10 bases matching TRBD1. CDR3 length: 16 residues. V trimming: 0 bases; J trimming: 0 bases; junction bases outside the gene matches: 2. The V gene's germline CDR1 is SGHRS and CDR2 YFSETQ.

This chain links TRBV6-5 with TRBJ2-7, with D possibly being TRBD1 or TRBD2 (6 bases each). V dropped 2 bases and J dropped 5 bases, with 10 bases sitting between them. From germline, CDR1 is MNHEY and CDR2 SVGAGI. The CDR3 length is 13 residues. The CDR3 coding sequence is TGTGCCAGCAGTTACAGGGGGGCCCACGAGCAGTACTTC. Amino acid sequence: CASSYRGAHEQYF.

The CDR3 region has the DNA TGTGCCAGCTCACCATCCACAGGGGGTTTGCAGCCCCAGCATTTT. Translating gives CASSPSTGGLQPQHF. J is TRBJ1-5 and V is TRBV18; 8 nucleotides align to TRBD1. The CDR3 runs 15 residues. J gave up 7 bases and V 2 bases, and 7 bases lay outside the gene matches. Germline V gene lookup returns CDR1 KGHSH and CDR2 LQKENI. Using reference TRBV18 and TRBJ1-5 for the parts outside the CDR3, the full variable domain is NAGVMQNPRHLVRRRGQEARLRCSPMKGHSHVYWYRQLPEEGLKFMVYLQKENIIDESGMPKERFSAEFPKEGPSILRIQQVVRGDSAAYFCASSPSTGGLQPQHFGDGTRLSIL.

This rearrangement joins TRBV28 to TRBJ2-2, with 10 bases lining up with TRBD2. From germline, CDR1 is MDHEN and CDR2 SYDVKM. This CDR3 has 15 amino acids. The V and J ends lost 6 bases and 3 bases, in that order; junction bases with no gene match: 4. For the CDR3, the DNA is TGTGCCAGCAGCCGACTAGCGGGTTACACCGGGGAGCTGTTTTTT. Translating it yields CASSRLAGYTGELFF.

This sequence joins TRBV29-1 and TRBJ1-1; weak D call: TRBD1 (6 bases). The CDR3 covers 13 residues. The V and J ends lost 0 bases and 6 bases respectively, with 11 bases between them. Per the germline V gene, CDR1 is SQVTM and CDR2 is ANQGSEA. CDR3 bases: TGCAGCGTTGAAGAGGGGGCTTTTTCTGAAGCTTTCTTT. Translating it yields CSVEEGAFSEAFF.

The gene calls are TRBV6-4 and TRBJ2-5; D not resolved. Trimming stripped 6 bases from V and 0 bases from J, with 8 bases between. Germline loops: CDR1 MRHNA, CDR2 SNTAGT. This CDR3 is built from 13 residues. The CDR3 is CASSLEHQETQYF. The CDR3 DNA sequence: TGTGCCAGCAGCCTAGAGCACCAAGAGACCCAGTACTTC.

V is TRBV2 and J is TRBJ2-3, with D perhaps being TRBD1 or TRBD2 (5 bases each). CDR1 and CDR2 (germline): SNHLY, FYNNEI. Trimming stripped 8 bases from V and 1 base from J, with 13 bases between. The CDR3 covers 14 residues. The CDR3 is CASAGTIGTDTQYF. Written as DNA, the CDR3 is TGTGCCAGCGCCGGGACCATTGGCACAGATACGCAGTATTTT. The full variable domain, completed using reference TRBV2 and TRBJ2-3, is EPEVTQTPSHQVTQMGQEVILRCVPISNHLYFYWYRQILGQKVEFLVSFYNNEISEKSEIFDDQFSVERPDGSNFTLKIRSTKLEDSAMYFCASAGTIGTDTQYFGPGTRLTVL.

The rearrangement links TRBV10-3 to TRBJ1-5; no clear D. The CDR3 has 17 residues. CDR1 is ENHRY and CDR2 is SYGVKD in the germline V gene. Trimming took off 3 bases at V and 7 bases at J, with 22 bases between the two ends. DNA of the CDR3: TGTGCCATCAGTGAACCGGGGAGGGCGGCCTTCGGGCAGCCCCAGCATTTT. Translated: CAISEPGRAAFGQPQHF.

A single count supports this clone. Other DNA sequences in this specimen translate into the identical CDR3. The chain has TRBV19 and TRBJ2-7, with 10 bases fitting TRBD2. V gave up 5 bases and J gave up 3 bases; unmatched junction bases: 4. CDR1 and CDR2 from the germline V gene are LNHDA and SQIVND (reference sequence). CDR3 size: 14 residues. The CDR3 nucleotides are TGTGCCAGTAGTCGTACTAGCGGGAACTACGAGCAGTACTTC. It translates to CASSRTSGNYEQYF.

The rearrangement links TRBV12-5 to TRBJ1-4, with 9 bases that match TRBD1. This CDR3 is built from 18 residues. Germline values: CDR1 LGHNT, CDR2 FRNRAP. V shed 4 bases and J 3 bases; nucleotides not matched to a gene: 12. CDR3 sequence reads: CASGWGLLQGAANEKLFF. The CDR3 DNA is TGTGCTAGTGGTTGGGGACTCCTACAGGGGGCGGCTAATGAAAAACTGTTTTTT.

V gene TRBV28 combines with J gene TRBJ2-4; D is unclear. Germline CDR1 MDHEN, CDR2 SYDVKM. V was clipped by 4 bases and J by 6 bases, with 10 bases between them. This CDR3 comprises 13 residues. The chain's CDR3 is CASSSPAANIQYF. The CDR3 DNA follows: TGTGCCAGCAGTTCGCCCGCGGCAAACATTCAGTACTTC.

The CDR3 protein is CASSQGPGGNGYTF. Written as DNA, the CDR3 is TGTGCCAGCAGCCAGGGCCCAGGGGGCAATGGCTACACCTTC. V and J are TRBV6-5 and TRBJ1-2; 8 bases fit TRBD1. Germline CDR1 reads MNHEY; CDR2 reads SVGAGI. J was trimmed by 6 bases and V by 6 bases; bases with no gene match: 9. There are 14 residues in the CDR3.

The chain combines TRBV4-1 with TRBJ2-5; maybe TRBD1 (5 bases). Germline V gene lookup returns CDR1 MGHRA and CDR2 YSYEKL. V lost 5 bases and J 5 bases, leaving 12 bases between the germline ends. The CDR3 runs to 13 residues. The CDR3 here is CASSSQGMETQYF. The CDR3 region has the DNA TGCGCCAGCAGCTCCCAGGGAATGGAGACCCAGTACTTC.

The rearrangement links TRBV15 to TRBJ1-1, with D hard to call. The CDR3 runs to 12 residues. V lost 0 bases and J lost 7, with 6 bases in between. Germline assignment: CDR1 LNHNV and CDR2 YYDKDF (reference sequence). CDR3 sequence (DNA): TGTGCCACCAGCAGAGATTCGGGTGAAGCTTTCTTT. Its translation is CATSRDSGEAFF.